The 20 T cell receptor beta chains below were found in one sample sequenced in a study of radiotherapy plus CTLA-4 blockade in lung cancer. The method was immunoSEQ multiplex PCR; TCRdb's version includes in-frame clones alone and lacks a portion of them. Among tens of thousands of clones, less than 80% were seen once, and the ten largest hold approximately 9.3%. The source material was peripheral blood, sampled from a patient treated with radiotherapy plus ipilimumab. The origin of the receptors is a human donor with non-small cell lung cancer who had a complete response to radiotherapy plus ipilimumab.

The chain has TRBV30 and TRBJ2-5, with D tentatively TRBD1 (5 bases). The CDR3 has 13 residues. Germline V CDR1 and CDR2: GTSNPN, SVGIG (reference sequence). V was clipped by 3 bases and J by 4 bases, with 12 bases between them. The CDR3 nucleotides read TGTGCCTGGAGAAGGAAAGGGGCAGAGACCCAGTACTTC. Translated, it gives CAWRRKGAETQYF.

This rearrangement joins TRBV28 to TRBJ1-2; D unclear. This CDR3 region has 12 residues. Germline values: CDR1 MDHEN, CDR2 SYDVKM. V lost 9 bases and J lost 4, with 12 bases in between. CDR3 coding DNA: TGTGCCAGTAAGGGCGATCCCTATGGCTACACCTTC. Translated, it gives CASKGDPYGYTF.

The chain's CDR3 is CASSLGRSQETQYF. The CDR3 nucleotides are TGTGCCAGCAGCTTAGGTCGGAGTCAAGAGACCCAGTACTTC. The chain couples TRBV7-2 to TRBJ2-5; D is undetermined. Germline CDR1 is SGHTA and CDR2 is FQGNSA. V was pared by 1 base and J by 2 bases, with 8 bases between. This CDR3 contains 14 residues.

V and J are TRBV5-1 and TRBJ2-2; 10 nucleotides align to TRBD2. The CDR3 extends over 17 amino acids. Per the germline V gene, CDR1 is SGHRS and CDR2 is YFSETQ. With V trimmed by 0 bases and J by 7 bases, 9 bases remained unmatched. CDR3 DNA sequence: TGCGCCAGCAGCTTGGCCGCTAGCGGGAGTTTCAACGGGGAGCTGTTTTTT. Protein product: CASSLAASGSFNGELFF.

The CDR3 DNA follows: TGTGCCAGCAGCCCCGACCGTAAGGTTGGGAAACTGTTTTTT. As protein: CASSPDRKVGKLFF. The chain carries TRBV7-2 and TRBJ1-4; D gene ambiguous. The CDR3 loop spans 14 amino acids. Germline CDR1 is SGHTA and CDR2 is FQGNSA. V lost 5 bases to trimming and J lost 11 bases, with 18 bases between them.

The V call is TRBV7-2, the J call TRBJ1-3; TRBD1 matches 9 bases. V lost 5 bases to trimming and J lost 0 bases; unmatched junction nucleotides: 8. Germline lookup yields CDR1 SGHTA and CDR2 FQGNSA. The CDR3 contains 17 residues. The CDR3 sequence is CASSPQGQGYSGNTIYF. CDR3 coding DNA: TGTGCCAGCAGCCCTCAGGGACAGGGCTACTCTGGAAACACCATATATTTT.

The gene calls are TRBV10-3 and TRBJ2-7; D call uncertain. This CDR3 has 17 residues. V lost 7 bases and J lost 0, with 22 bases in between. Germline CDR1 reads ENHRY; CDR2 reads SYGVKD. CDR3 in DNA: TGTGCCATCAAGGGCTCGATCCGCGGATTTAGCTCCTACGAGCAGTACGTC. Translated: CAIKGSIRGFSSYEQYV.

To note about this clone: The sample carries other DNA sequences with the same CDR3. The chain is built from TRBV29-1 and TRBJ1-1; 8 nucleotides match TRBD1. The CDR3 is made up of 13 amino acids. J lost 0 bases, V lost 6 bases, and 3 bases had no gene match. Germline V gene sequence: CDR1 SQVTM, CDR2 ANQGSEA. The CDR3 loop is CSVRTGMNTEAFF. The CDR3 DNA follows: TGCAGCGTCAGGACAGGGATGAACACTGAAGCTTTCTTT.

This clone is categorized as medium-sized. This CDR3 is CASRPMGGNEQYF. The CDR3, as DNA: TGTGCCAGCAGGCCCATGGGGGGCAACGAGCAGTACTTC. V gene TRBV7-6 combines with J gene TRBJ2-7; D tentatively fits TRBD1 or TRBD2 (6 bases each). The germline V and J ends were trimmed by 6 bases and 5 bases, with 14 bases remaining between them. Germline assignment: CDR1 SGHVS and CDR2 FNYEAQ. This CDR3 spans 13 amino acids. The full variable domain, rest sourced from reference TRBV7-6 and TRBJ2-7, is GAGVSQSPRYKVTKRGQDVALRCDPISGHVSLYWYRQALGQGPEFLTYFNYEAQQDKSGLPNDRFSAERPEGSISTLTIQRTEQRDSAMYRCASRPMGGNEQYFGPGTRLTVT.

This chain uses TRBV6-1 with TRBJ2-2; 8 bases fit TRBD1. V shed 6 bases, J shed 4 bases, and the junction held 10 bases outside the gene matches. CDR1 is MNHNS, CDR2 SASEGT, per germline. The CDR3 is 16 amino acids. The CDR3 DNA follows: TGTGCCAGCAGCGAACTTCGGACAGGGATCACCGGGGAGCTGTTTTTT. It codes for CASSELRTGITGELFF.

The chain couples TRBV6-6 to TRBJ2-1, with a weak D call TRBD1 (6 bases). Germline lookup yields CDR1 MNHNY and CDR2 SVGAGI (reference sequence). The CDR3 is made up of 15 amino acids. V lost 4 bases, J lost 3 bases, and 13 bases lay in between. CDR3 residues: CASSSLEQGYNEQFF. The DNA for the CDR3 is TGTGCCAGCAGTTCGCTAGAACAGGGCTACAATGAGCAGTTCTTC.

In its sample, this clone was seen once. The chain uses TRBV5-1 and TRBJ2-2; D may be TRBD1 or TRBD2 (5 bases each). Trimming shortened V by 3 bases and J by 7 bases, and 10 bases separated the two germline ends. CDR1 and CDR2 from the germline V gene are SGHRS and YFSETQ. The CDR3 totals 13 residues. This CDR3 is CASSSPRGGELFF. CDR3 sequence (DNA): TGCGCCAGCAGCTCCCCGAGGGGCGGGGAGCTGTTTTTT.

The rearrangement joins TRBV6-5 to TRBJ1-1; TRBD1 agrees at 8 bases. The CDR3 has 13 residues. Germline trimming cut 4 bases from V and 6 bases from J; bases unmatched to any gene: 4. In germline, CDR1 is MNHEY, CDR2 SVGAGI. The CDR3 DNA is TGTGCCAGCAGTTCCGACAGGGGCGCTGAAGCTTTCTTT. It is translated as CASSSDRGAEAFF.

The chain is built from TRBV19 and TRBJ2-6; no firm D call. The ends were cut back, 1 base at V and 2 bases at J, with 6 bases in the middle. Germline values: CDR1 LNHDA, CDR2 SQIVND (reference sequence). The CDR3 runs to 15 residues. The CDR3 sequence: CASSIGRTGANVLTF. CDR3 sequence (DNA): TGTGCCAGTAGTATAGGTAGGACTGGGGCCAACGTCCTGACTTTC.

The gene calls are TRBV5-8 and TRBJ2-3; D may correspond to TRBD1 or TRBD2 (5 bases each). Germline CDR1 reads SGHTS; CDR2 reads YDEGEE. V lost 3 bases, J lost 11 bases, and 13 bases lay in between. The length of the CDR3 is 12 residues. The CDR3 DNA is TGTGCCAGCAGCTCTTGGGACGCCATGCAGTATTTT. Translated: CASSSWDAMQYF.

The chain is built from TRBV6-5 and TRBJ2-3, with 11 bases that match TRBD2. The germline V gene has CDR1 MNHEY and CDR2 SVGAGI. V gave up 2 bases and J gave up 6 bases; unmatched junction bases: 4. The CDR3 covers 15 residues. CDR3 residues: CASSYNSGRADTQYF. For the CDR3, the DNA is TGTGCCAGCAGTTACAATAGCGGGAGGGCGGATACGCAGTATTTT.

This clone has a handful of counts. This chain connects TRBV4-1 to TRBJ1-2, with 10 nucleotides matching TRBD1. The CDR3 contains 19 residues. Trimming removed 0 bases from V and 2 bases from J; junction bases left unmatched: 12. CDR1 is MGHRA, CDR2 YSYEKL, per germline. CDR3 DNA sequence: TGCGCCAGCAGCCAAGATTCATTACTACCGGGACAGGGGAACTATGGCTACACCTTC. It specifies CASSQDSLLPGQGNYGYTF.

This chain links TRBV6-5 with TRBJ1-2, with 8 bases fitting TRBD1. Germline lookup yields CDR1 MNHEY and CDR2 SVGAGI. J was trimmed by 7 bases and V by 6 bases; bases with no gene match: 4. This CDR3 contains 12 residues. CDR3 loop: CASSSGQVGYTF. For the CDR3, the DNA is TGTGCCAGCAGCTCGGGACAGGTTGGCTACACCTTC.

In its sample, this clone was seen a few times. This chain connects TRBV7-9 to TRBJ1-2; the D is unclear. The CDR3 is made up of 11 amino acids. CDR1 SEHNR and CDR2 FQNEAQ come from the germline V gene (reference sequence). Trimming removed 5 bases at V and 3 bases at J, with 4 bases between. Here the CDR3 reads CASSPYYGYTF. The CDR3 nucleotides read TGTGCCAGCAGCCCGTACTATGGCTACACCTTC.

The chain carries TRBV2 and TRBJ1-2; tentatively, D is TRBD1 (5 bases). CDR1 is SNHLY and CDR2 is FYNNEI in the germline V gene. The CDR3 has 13 amino acids. V lost 6 bases, J lost 2 bases, and 10 bases lay in between. CDR3 sequence reads: CASRAGSNYGYTF. The CDR3 nucleotides are TGTGCCAGCAGGGCAGGGTCCAACTATGGCTACACCTTC. Drawing the rest from reference TRBV2 and TRBJ1-2, the complete variable domain is EPEVTQTPSHQVTQMGQEVILRCVPISNHLYFYWYRQILGQKVEFLVSFYNNEISEKSEIFDDQFSVERPDGSNFTLKIRSTKLEDSAMYFCASRAGSNYGYTFGSGTRLTVV.